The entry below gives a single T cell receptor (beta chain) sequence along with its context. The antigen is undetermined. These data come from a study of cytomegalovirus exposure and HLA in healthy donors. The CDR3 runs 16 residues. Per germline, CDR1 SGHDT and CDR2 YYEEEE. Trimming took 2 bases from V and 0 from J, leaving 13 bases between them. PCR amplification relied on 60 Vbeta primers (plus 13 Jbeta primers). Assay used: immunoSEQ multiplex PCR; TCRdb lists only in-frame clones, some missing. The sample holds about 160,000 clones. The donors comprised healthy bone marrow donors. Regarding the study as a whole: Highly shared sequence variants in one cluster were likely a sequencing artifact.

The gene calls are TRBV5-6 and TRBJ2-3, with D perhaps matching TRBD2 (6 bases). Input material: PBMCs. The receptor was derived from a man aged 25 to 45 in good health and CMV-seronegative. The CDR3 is CASSFVGGYSTDTQYF. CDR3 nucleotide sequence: TGTGCCAGCAGCTTCGTCGGGGGTTATAGCACAGATACGCAGTATTTT.